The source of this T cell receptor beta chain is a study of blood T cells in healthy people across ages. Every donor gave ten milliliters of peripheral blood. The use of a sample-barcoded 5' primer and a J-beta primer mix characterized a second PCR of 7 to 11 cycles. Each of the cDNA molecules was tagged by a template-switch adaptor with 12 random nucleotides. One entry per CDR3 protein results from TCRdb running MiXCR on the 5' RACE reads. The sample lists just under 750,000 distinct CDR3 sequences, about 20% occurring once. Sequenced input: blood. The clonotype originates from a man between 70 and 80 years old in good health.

CDR3 DNA: TGTGCCAGCAGCGAAACGGGACTAGCGGAAACGAACGCCCAGTACTTC. Its translation is CASSETGLAETNAQYF. The J gene is TRBJ2-1, the V gene TRBV14; 11 bases are a match to TRBD2. The end of the DNA is better explained by TRBJ2-5, so the J call may be wrong. Germline CDR1 reads SGHDN; CDR2 reads FVKESK. The CDR3 consists of 16 residues.